The entry below describes one T cell receptor beta chain. This clonotype was seen only a few times. Which antigen it targets is not known. Within one base of it there is no much larger clone, and no base qualities were kept. Spanning cysteine to phenylalanine, the CDR3 consists of 15 amino acids. The read is trimmed to its CDR3 DNA, 45 bases read in frame from base 1. Reading the germline V gene gives CDR1 MNHEY and CDR2 SVGAGI. Trimming costs V 2 bases and J 3 bases, and their ends lie 13 bases apart. The sample originates from a study of T cell repertoires in cytomegalovirus infection (dated by TCRdb to between 2019 and 2020). Notes on the research overall: Peptide stimulations targeted recently identified HLA-C-restricted CMV epitopes, whose presentation resists viral immunomodulation, together with well-studied HLA-B-restricted epitopes. Donor HLA type was relevant to the analysis, because carriage of CMV infection together with the matching HLA type was indicated by public TCR beta signatures.

This sample was sequenced with an Illumina HiSeq 1500. TCRdb cleaned the public reads at Q25 with fastp, built clones with MiXCR and kept in-frame beta chains. Each record represents a unique CDR3 protein, reported with the most common genes and DNA among its rows. The sample contains around 770,000 distinct CDR3 sequences, about 27% of them found a single time. The top ten clonotypes cover over 10% of the sample. Summary of the overall study and its limitations: In both this cohort and an independent roughly 400-donor cohort, the cumulative frequency of public TCR beta family members distinguished carriers of CMV infection plus the relevant HLA type. The ex vivo response was dominated by HLA-C-restricted CMV-specific TCR beta clonotypes, and the single most frequent clonotype in two of eight donors was supplied by these HLA-C-restricted clonotypes.

What this sample's treatment or condition label stands for: in vitro stimulation with specific CMV peptide epitopes to enrich CMV-specific T cells. The chain joins TRBV6-5 to TRBJ2-5; the D gene is possibly TRBD2, with 6 bases matching. This sequence originates from a human donor in good health (CMV status not recorded). Some clones in this sample may be carry-over from other donors' samples. The starting material was cultured CD8+ T cells from PBMCs, obtained from culture after CMV antigen stimulation. This receptor has the CDR3 CASSYDGGEEETQYF. The DNA sequence follows: TGTGCCAGCAGTTACGACGGGGGAGAAGAAGAGACCCAGTACTTC.